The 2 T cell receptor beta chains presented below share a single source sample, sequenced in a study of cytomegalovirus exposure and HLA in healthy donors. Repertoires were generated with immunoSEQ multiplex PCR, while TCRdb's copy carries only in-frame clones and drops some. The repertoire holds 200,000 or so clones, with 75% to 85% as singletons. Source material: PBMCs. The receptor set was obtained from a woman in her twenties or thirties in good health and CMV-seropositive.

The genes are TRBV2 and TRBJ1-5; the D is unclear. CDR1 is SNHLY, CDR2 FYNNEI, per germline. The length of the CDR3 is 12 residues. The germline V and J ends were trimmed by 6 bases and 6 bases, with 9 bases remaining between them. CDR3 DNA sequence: TGTGCCAGCAGCTTCGAGGGTCAGCCCCAGCATTTT. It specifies CASSFEGQPQHF.

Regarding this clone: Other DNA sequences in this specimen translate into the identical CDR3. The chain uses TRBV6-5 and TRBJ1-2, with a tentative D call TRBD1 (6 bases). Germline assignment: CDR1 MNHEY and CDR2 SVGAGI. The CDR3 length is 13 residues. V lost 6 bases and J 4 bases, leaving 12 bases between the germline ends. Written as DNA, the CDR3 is TGTGCCAGCAGCCGTGGGGGCGCCTATGGCTACACCTTC. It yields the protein CASSRGGAYGYTF.